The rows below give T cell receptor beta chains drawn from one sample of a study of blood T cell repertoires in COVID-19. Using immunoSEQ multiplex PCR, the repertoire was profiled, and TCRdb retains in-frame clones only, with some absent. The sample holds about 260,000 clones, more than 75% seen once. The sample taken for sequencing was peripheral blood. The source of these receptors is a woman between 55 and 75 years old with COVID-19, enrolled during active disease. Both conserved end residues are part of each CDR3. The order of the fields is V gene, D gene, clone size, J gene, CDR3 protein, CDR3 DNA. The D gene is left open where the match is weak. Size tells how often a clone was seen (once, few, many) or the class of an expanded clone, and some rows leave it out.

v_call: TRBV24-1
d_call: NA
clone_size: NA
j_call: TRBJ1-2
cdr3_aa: CATSDDRFGYTF
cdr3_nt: TGTGCCACCAGTGATGACAGGTTTGGCTACACCTTC

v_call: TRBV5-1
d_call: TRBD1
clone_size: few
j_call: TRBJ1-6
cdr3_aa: CASSLGRQGGGNSPLHF
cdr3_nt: TGCGCCAGCAGCTTGGGGAGACAGGGAGGCGGTAATTCACCCCTCCACTTT

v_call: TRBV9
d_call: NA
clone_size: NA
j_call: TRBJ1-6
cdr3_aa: CASSVRTADNSPLHF
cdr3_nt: TGTGCCAGCAGCGTTCGGACAGCCGATAATTCACCCCTCCACTTT

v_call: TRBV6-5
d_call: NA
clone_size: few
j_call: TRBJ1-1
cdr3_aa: CATGRVNTEAFF
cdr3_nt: TGTGCCACGGGAAGGGTGAACACTGAAGCTTTCTTT

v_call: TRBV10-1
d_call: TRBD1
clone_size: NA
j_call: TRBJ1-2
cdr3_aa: CASSVAGGRRYGYTF
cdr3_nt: TGCGCCAGCAGTGTGGCAGGGGGCCGTCGCTATGGCTACACCTTC

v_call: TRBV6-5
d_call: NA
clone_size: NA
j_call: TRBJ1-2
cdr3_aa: CVSKAGNYGYTF
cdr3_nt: TGTGTCAGCAAAGCAGGGAACTATGGCTACACCTTC

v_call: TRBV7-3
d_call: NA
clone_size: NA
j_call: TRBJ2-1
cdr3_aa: CASSPQSRNEQFF
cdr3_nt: TGTGCCAGCAGCCCCCAATCGCGCAATGAGCAGTTCTTC

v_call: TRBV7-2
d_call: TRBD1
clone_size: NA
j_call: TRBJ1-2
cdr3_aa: CASSLDLGQGYGYTF
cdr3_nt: TGTGCCAGCAGCTTAGATCTGGGACAGGGCTATGGCTACACCTTC

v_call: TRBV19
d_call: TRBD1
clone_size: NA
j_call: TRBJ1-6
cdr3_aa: CASSIEPQGQGASPLHF
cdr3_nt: TGTGCCAGTAGTATAGAGCCCCAAGGACAGGGCGCTTCACCCCTCCACTTT

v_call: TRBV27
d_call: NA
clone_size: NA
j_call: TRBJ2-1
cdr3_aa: CASTLRWASASNEQFF
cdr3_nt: TGTGCCAGCACCCTCCGGTGGGCTAGCGCCTCCAATGAGCAGTTCTTC

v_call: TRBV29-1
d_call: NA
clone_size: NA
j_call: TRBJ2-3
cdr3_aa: CSVVMGGDTQYF
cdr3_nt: TGCAGCGTTGTGATGGGGGGAGATACGCAGTATTTT

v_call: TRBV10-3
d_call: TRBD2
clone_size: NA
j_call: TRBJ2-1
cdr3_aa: CAISGNSGSANEQFF
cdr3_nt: TGTGCCATCAGTGGGAATAGCGGGAGTGCGAATGAGCAGTTCTTC

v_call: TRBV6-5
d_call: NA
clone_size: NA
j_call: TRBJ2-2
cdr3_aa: CASSTANTGELFF
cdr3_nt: TGTGCCAGCAGCACAGCTAACACCGGGGAGCTGTTTTTT

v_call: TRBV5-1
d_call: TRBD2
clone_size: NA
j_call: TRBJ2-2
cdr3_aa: CASSLGTSGNTGELFF
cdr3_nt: TGCGCCAGCAGCCTAGGGACTAGCGGGAACACCGGGGAGCTGTTTTTT

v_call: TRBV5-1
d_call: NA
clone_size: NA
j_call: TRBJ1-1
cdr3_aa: CASSLQGRTEAFF
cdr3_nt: TGCGCCAGCAGTCTACAGGGACGCACTGAAGCTTTCTTT

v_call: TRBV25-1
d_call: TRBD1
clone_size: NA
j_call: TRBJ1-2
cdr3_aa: CASSEWTGPGRGNYGYTF
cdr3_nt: TGTGCCAGCAGTGAATGGACAGGACCGGGGCGCGGCAACTATGGCTACACCTTC

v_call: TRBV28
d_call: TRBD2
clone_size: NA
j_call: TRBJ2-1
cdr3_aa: CASSLWFSGRDSDEQFF
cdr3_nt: TGTGCCAGCAGTTTATGGTTTAGCGGGAGGGATAGTGATGAGCAGTTCTTC

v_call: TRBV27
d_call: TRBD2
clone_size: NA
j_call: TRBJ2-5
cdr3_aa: CASSSLAAGRETQYF
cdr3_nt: TGTGCCAGCAGTAGTCTAGCGGCAGGGAGGGAGACCCAGTACTTC

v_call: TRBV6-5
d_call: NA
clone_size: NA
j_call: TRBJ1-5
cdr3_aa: CASSYYRNQPQHF
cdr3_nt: TGTGCCAGCAGTTACTATAGAAATCAGCCCCAGCATTTT

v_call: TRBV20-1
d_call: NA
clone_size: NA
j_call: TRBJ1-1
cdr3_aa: CSASLNPGGLRTEAFF
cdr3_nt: TGCAGTGCTAGTCTAAACCCGGGGGGGTTGAGGACTGAAGCTTTCTTT

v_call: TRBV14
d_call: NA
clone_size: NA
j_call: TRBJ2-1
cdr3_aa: CASSQVRGNEQFF
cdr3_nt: TGTGCCAGCAGCCAAGTCAGGGGCAATGAGCAGTTCTTC

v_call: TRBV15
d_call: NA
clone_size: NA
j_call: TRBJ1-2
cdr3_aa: CATSRETQVGPNYGYTF
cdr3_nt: TGTGCCACCAGCAGAGAAACACAGGTCGGGCCGAACTATGGCTACACCTTC

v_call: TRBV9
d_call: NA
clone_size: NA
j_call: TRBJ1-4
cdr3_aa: CASSATGAEKLFF
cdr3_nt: TGTGCCAGCAGTGCGACAGGAGCTGAAAAACTGTTTTTT

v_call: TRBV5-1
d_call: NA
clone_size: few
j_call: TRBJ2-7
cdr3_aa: CASSSTGTYEQYF
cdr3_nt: TGCGCCAGCAGCTCAACAGGGACCTACGAGCAGTACTTC

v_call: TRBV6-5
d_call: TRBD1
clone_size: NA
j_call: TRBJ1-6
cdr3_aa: CASTATGQSLHF
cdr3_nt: TGTGCCAGCACCGCGACGGGACAGTCCCTCCACTTT

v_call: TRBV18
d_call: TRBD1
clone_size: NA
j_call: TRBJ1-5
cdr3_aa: CASSPRDRDQPQHF
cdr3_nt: TGTGCCAGCTCACCCCGGGACAGGGATCAGCCCCAGCATTTT

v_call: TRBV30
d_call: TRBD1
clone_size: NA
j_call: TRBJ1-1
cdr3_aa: CAWSQPGQGKISNTEAFF
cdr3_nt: TGTGCCTGGAGCCAACCGGGACAGGGGAAGATTTCCAACACTGAAGCTTTCTTT

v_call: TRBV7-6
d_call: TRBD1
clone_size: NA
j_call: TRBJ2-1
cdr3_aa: CASSSDGTGGGGQFF
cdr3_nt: TGTGCCAGCAGCTCCGATGGGACAGGGGGGGGAGGGCAGTTCTTC

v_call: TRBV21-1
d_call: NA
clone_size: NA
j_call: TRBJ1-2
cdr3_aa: CASSSRRGSEDGYTF
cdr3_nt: TGTGCCAGCAGCAGCCGGAGGGGCTCCGAGGATGGCTACACCTTC

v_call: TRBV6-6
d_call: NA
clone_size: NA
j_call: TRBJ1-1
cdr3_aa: CASSYSTGEAFF
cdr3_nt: TGTGCCAGCAGTTACTCGACAGGTGAAGCTTTCTTT

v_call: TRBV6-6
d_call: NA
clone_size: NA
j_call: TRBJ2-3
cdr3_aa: CASSRKGEPTDTQYF
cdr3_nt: TGTGCCAGCAGTCGGAAGGGGGAACCCACAGATACGCAGTATTTT

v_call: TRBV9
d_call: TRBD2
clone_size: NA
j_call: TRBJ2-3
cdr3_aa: CASSVGGRAGDTQYF
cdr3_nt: TGTGCCAGCAGCGTAGGCGGGAGGGCTGGAGATACGCAGTATTTT

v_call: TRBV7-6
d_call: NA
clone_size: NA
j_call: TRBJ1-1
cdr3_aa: CASSLVGTTNTEAFF
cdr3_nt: TGTGCCAGCAGCTTAGTAGGGACAACGAACACTGAAGCTTTCTTT

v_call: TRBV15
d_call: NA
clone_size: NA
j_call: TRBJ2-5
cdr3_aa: CATSRGGTGQETQYF
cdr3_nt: TGTGCCACCAGCAGGGGGGGAACAGGCCAAGAGACCCAGTACTTC

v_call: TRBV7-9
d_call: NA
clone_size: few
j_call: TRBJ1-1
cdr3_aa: CASRTGTGGTEAFF
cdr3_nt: TGTGCCAGCAGAACAGGGACGGGTGGCACTGAAGCTTTCTTT

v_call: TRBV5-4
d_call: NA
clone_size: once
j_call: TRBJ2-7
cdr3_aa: CASSLARGYEQYF
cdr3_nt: TGTGCCAGCAGCTTGGCCCGCGGGTACGAGCAGTACTTC

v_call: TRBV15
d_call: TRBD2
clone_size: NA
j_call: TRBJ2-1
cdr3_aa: CATSRERLAGGHEQFF
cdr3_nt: TGTGCCACCAGCAGAGAAAGACTAGCGGGAGGCCATGAGCAGTTCTTC

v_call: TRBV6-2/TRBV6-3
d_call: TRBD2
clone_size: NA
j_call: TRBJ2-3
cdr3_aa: CASSYSTILAGGGSTDTQYF
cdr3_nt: TGTGCCAGCAGTTACTCGACTATACTAGCGGGAGGGGGAAGCACAGATACGCAGTATTTT

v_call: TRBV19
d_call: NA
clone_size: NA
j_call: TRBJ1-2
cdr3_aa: CASSSTDMPNGGYTF
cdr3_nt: TGTGCCAGTAGTTCAACGGACATGCCTAATGGTGGCTACACCTTC

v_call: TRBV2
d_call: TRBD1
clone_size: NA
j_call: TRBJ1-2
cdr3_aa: CAIRQGGEYRGYTF
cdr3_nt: TGTGCCATTAGACAGGGTGGGGAATATCGTGGCTACACCTTC

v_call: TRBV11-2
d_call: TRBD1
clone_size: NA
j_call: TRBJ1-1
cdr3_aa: CASSRTGGKWAEAFF
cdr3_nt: TGTGCCAGCAGCCGAACAGGGGGCAAGTGGGCTGAAGCTTTCTTT

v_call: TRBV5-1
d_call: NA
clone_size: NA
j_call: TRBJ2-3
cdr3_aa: CASSSTAPGTDTQYF
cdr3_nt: TGCGCCAGCAGCTCGACAGCGCCCGGCACAGATACGCAGTATTTT

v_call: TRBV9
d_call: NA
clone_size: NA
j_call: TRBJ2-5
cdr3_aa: CASSVGSRETQYF
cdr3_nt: TGTGCCAGCAGCGTAGGCTCCCGGGAGACCCAGTACTTC

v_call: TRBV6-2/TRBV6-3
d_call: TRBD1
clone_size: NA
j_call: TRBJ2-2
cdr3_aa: CASSRTGPTGELFF
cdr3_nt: TGTGCCAGCAGTAGGACAGGGCCCACCGGGGAGCTGTTTTTT

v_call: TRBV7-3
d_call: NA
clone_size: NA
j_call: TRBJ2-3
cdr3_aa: CASSRSTPGGTDTQYF
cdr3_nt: TGTGCCAGCAGCCGCAGCACCCCAGGGGGCACAGATACGCAGTATTTT

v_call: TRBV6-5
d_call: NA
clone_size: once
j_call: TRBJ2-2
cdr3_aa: CASRPQGYTGELFF
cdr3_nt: TGTGCCAGCAGGCCCCAGGGTTACACCGGGGAGCTGTTTTTT

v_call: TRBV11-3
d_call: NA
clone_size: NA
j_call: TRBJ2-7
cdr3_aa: CASSLGGTYEQYF
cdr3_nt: TGTGCCAGCAGCTTAGGGGGCACTTACGAGCAGTACTTC

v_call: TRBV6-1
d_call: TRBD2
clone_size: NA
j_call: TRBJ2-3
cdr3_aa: CASSEALASGSRRDTQYF
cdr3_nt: TGTGCCAGCAGTGAAGCGCTTGCTAGCGGGAGTCGGAGGGATACGCAGTATTTT

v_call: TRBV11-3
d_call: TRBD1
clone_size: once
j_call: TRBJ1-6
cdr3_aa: CASSFQGAASPLHF
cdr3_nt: TGTGCCAGCAGCTTTCAGGGGGCGGCTTCACCCCTCCACTTT

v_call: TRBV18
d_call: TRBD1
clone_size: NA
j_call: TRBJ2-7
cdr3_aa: CASSDRTGGHEQYF
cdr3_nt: TGTGCCAGCTCTGATCGGACAGGGGGACACGAGCAGTACTTC

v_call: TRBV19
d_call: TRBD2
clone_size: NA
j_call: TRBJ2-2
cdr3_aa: CASSHRSGTSGASNTGELFF
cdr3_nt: TGTGCCAGTAGTCACCGTTCGGGGACTAGCGGGGCCTCGAACACCGGGGAGCTGTTTTTT

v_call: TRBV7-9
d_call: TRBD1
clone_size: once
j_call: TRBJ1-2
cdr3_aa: CASSLNQGASVSYGYTF
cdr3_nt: TGTGCCAGCAGCTTAAACCAGGGGGCCTCGGTCTCCTATGGCTACACCTTC